This T cell receptor (beta chain) was obtained from a study of Graves' ophthalmopathy and Graves' hyperthyroidism. The CDR3 runs 13 residues. CDR1 SNHLY and CDR2 FYNNEI come from the germline V gene. V was pared by 7 bases and J by 2 bases, with 9 bases between. In its sample, this clonotype was seen many times. The TCR beta CDR3 regions underwent amplification from RNA transcripts. First-round RT-PCR with HTBI primers preceded a second-round multiplex PCR. TCRdb used MiXCR to reprocess the multiplex PCR reads, holding one entry per CDR3 protein. The sample comprises roughly 1.1 million distinct CDR3 sequences, about 40% of which are singletons, and around 10% rests with the top ten. A diagnosis was made from clinical symptoms together with serum thyroxine, TRAb, thyroid ultrasound and orbital computed tomography.

The source of this sequence is an adult man with Graves' hyperthyroidism. The sample comprised peripheral blood or thyroid tissue (not recorded which). The chain has TRBV2 and TRBJ1-5; D remains unclear. The CDR3 spells CASTWDGNQPQHF. The CDR3 nucleotides read TGTGCCAGCACTTGGGATGGCAATCAGCCCCAGCATTTT.